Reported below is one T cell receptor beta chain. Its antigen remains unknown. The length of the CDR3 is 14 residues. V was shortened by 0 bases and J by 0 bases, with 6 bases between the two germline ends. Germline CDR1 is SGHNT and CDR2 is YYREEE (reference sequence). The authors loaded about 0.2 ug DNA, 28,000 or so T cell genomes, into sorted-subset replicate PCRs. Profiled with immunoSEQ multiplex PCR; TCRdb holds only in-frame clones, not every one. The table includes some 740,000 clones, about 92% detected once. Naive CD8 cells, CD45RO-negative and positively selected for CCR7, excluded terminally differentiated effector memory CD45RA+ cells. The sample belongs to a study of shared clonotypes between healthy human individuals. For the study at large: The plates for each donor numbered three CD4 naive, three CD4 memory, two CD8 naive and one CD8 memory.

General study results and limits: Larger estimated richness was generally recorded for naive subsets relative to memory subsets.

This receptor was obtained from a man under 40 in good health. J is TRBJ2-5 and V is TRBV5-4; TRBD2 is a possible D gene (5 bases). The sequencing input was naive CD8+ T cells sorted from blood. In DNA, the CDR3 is TGTGCCAGCAGCTTGGCCGGGAACCAAGAGACCCAGTACTTC. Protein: CASSLAGNQETQYF.